Included here is one T cell receptor (beta chain) sequence, with context. The CDR3 has 18 amino acids. Trimming shortened V by 3 bases and J by 7 bases, and 24 bases separated the two germline ends. The V gene's germline CDR1 is MDHEN and CDR2 SYDVKM. The data belong to a study of control samples from healthy donors and cancer patients. Libraries were prepared by immunoSEQ multiplex PCR; TCRdb keeps only in-frame clonotypes and omits some of them. The sample shows about 73,000 clones, about 95% of them seen only once. The rearrangement joins TRBV28 to TRBJ2-2; the D gene is possibly TRBD2 (6 bases). The specimen sequenced was blood. This clonotype was sampled from a woman aged 35 to 49 in good health. The CDR3 bases are TGTGCCAGCAGTTTCGCGAAGCGGGCCAAACGTTCGCACGGGGAGCTGTTTTTT. As protein: CASSFAKRAKRSHGELFF.